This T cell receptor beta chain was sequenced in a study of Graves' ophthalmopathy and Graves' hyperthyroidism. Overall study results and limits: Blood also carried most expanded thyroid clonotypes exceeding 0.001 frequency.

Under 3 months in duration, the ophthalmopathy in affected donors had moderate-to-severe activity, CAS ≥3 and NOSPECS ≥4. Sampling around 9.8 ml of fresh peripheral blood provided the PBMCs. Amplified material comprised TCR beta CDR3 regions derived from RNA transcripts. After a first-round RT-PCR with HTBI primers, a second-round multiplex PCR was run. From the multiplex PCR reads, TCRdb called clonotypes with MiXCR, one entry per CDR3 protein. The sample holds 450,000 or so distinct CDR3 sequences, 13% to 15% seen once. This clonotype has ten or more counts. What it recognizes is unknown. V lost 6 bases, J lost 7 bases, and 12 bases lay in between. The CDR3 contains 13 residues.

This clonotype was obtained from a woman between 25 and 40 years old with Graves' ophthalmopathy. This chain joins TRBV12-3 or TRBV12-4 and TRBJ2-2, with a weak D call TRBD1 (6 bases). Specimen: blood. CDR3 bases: TGTGCCAGCAGCGACAGAGGGGGCGGGGAGCTGTTTTTT. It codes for CASSDRGGGELFF.